The clone carrying this T cell receptor beta chain has just a few counts. This specimen comes from a study of blood T cell repertoires in COVID-19. About the research overall: The United States, Italy and Spain supplied acute and convalescent COVID-19 samples. T cells, B-cell-depleted T cells, or PBMCs provided the cDNA or gDNA that served as material.

This CDR3 is built from 13 residues. Trimming cost V 5 bases and J 5 bases, with 12 bases left between them. Data came from immunoSEQ multiplex PCR; TCRdb stores just in-frame clones and leaves some out. The profile shows tens of thousands of clones, 89% of them singletons. The chain couples TRBV12-3 or TRBV12-4 to TRBJ2-5, with D possibly matching TRBD2 (5 bases). The receptor was derived from a man aged 60-69 years with active COVID-19. Sequences were obtained from peripheral blood. This chain's CDR3 is CASSRDYQETQYF. DNA of the CDR3: TGTGCCAGCAGTCGTGACTATCAGGAGACCCAGTACTTC.